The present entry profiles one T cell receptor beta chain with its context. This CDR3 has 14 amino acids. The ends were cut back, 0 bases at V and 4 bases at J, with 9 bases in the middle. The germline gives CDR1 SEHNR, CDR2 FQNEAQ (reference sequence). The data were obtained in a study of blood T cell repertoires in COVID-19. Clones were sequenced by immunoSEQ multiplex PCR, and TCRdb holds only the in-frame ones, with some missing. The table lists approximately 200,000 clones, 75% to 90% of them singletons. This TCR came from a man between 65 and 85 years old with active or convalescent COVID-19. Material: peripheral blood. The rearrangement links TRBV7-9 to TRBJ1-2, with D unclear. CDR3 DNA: TGTGCCAGCAGCTTAGCACAGAGAGCCTATGGCTACACCTTC. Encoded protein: CASSLAQRAYGYTF.